This TCR beta chain was sequenced in a study of human T cells and chemical hapten exposure (dated by TCRdb to the early 2020s). Background for the entire study: For sensitization, 2% DPC in acetone was applied to a roughly 2 cm by roughly 2 cm area of upper inner arm skin. The patient cohort, mostly female, included alopecia areata with under or over 50% scalp involvement, alopecia totalis and alopecia universalis. Patch tests used Finn chambers with 0.01% DPC on the upper back, scored after 6 days by International Contact Dermatitis Research Group standards. Libraries were pooled for sequencing, and variation in per-sample TCR yields was attributed mainly to small differences in library volumes within the pool. Weekly therapeutic DPC doses were additionally applied to the scalp of patients throughout the roughly 25-week study period. Blood for TCR sequencing was provided by twenty-nine alopecia patients at one to four time points (pre-sensitization, 2, 6 and 24 weeks). Blood samples were taken from patients before sensitization (week 0) and at 2, 6 and about 24 weeks after DPC sensitization. The study tracked peripheral blood TCR repertoire changes in vivo during primary and secondary sensitization to the hapten diphenylcyclopropenone (DPC) in alopecia patients. For every blood RNA sample, sequencing covered both the TCR alpha and TCR beta chains.

The time point label corresponds to: patch test 3, about 24 weeks after DPC sensitization. The sample's treatment or condition, from its label and the paper: therapeutic diphenylcyclopropenone sensitization with weekly scalp DPC. Total RNA was extracted from unfractionated whole blood collected in Tempus Blood RNA tubes. At every patch-test visit, the blood draw took place before the patch test was put on. Patients were considered eligible if aged 18 to 70, diagnosed with alopecia and deemed suitable for DPC therapy, and patients were excluded if pregnant. This clonotype was detected ten times or more. The clone's antigen remains unknown. It has no much larger one-base neighbor in the sample; base qualities were not kept. Overall results and qualifications from the work: Alopecia, a presumed autoimmune disease, was present in all patients, so the immune response of the patients might differ from that of healthy individuals. Significantly more large CDR3 similarity clusters were formed by expanded TCRs than by pre-sensitization or healthy control sets, consistent with antigen-driven responses. Patch test score correlated positively with the number of PT1 expanded TCRs, reaching significance at thresholds 8, 16 and 32 but not at 4. DPC sensitization did not change how many TCRs were above 1 in 1000 frequency, and no evidence was found of alterations in global repertoire structure. Repeated subsampling changed both the strength of the expansion versus patch-test correlation and the threshold at which that correlation became significant.

Library generation was performed with RACE. Reads for this sample came from a NextSeq 500. Library preparation attached unique molecular identifiers to individual cDNA molecules for quantitative, reproducible TCR counting. As for how the authors treated the data: A median of around 100,000 TCRs per sample was observed, with a range of 23,224 to 690,600. The Decombinator software suite was used to annotate V, J and CDR3 in the TCR reads. To make PS versus PT1 abundance plots, every sample was subsampled to the same number of TCRs (28,000). Expanded TCRs were defined as absent before sensitization and observed at least eight times at the 2-week time point. The public reads were run again by TCRdb, first through fastp at Q25 and then through MiXCR, and only productive beta chains were kept. For every CDR3 protein sequence, its rows merge into one entry that carries the most common genes and DNA. Here the V and J calls rest on TCRdb's processing, not on the authors' analysis. The table for this sample lists some 39,000 distinct CDR3 sequences; 9% to 9.5% of them were counted only once. 20% to 30% of the sample lies in the top ten.

The sequence was collected from a man aged 45 to 65 with alopecia areata. Some clones in this sample may be carry-over from other donors' samples. This specimen was whole blood, taken in connection with sensitization to the hapten diphenylcyclopropenone (DPC).

The nucleotide sequence is TGTGCCAGCAGTTTGGCGGGACCCAATTCACCCCTCCACTTT. Translated, it reads CASSLAGPNSPLHF. The sequence joins TRBV27 to TRBJ1-6, with TRBD1 as a weak D call on 5 bases. The CDR3 covers 14 residues, taking in both the cysteine and the phenylalanine. The kept DNA is CDR3 alone, 42 bases in frame from the first base. Sequences MNHEY (CDR1) and SMNVEV (CDR2) are obtained from the germline V gene (reference sequence). V was cut back by 3 bases and J by 7 bases, leaving a gap of 10 bases between them.